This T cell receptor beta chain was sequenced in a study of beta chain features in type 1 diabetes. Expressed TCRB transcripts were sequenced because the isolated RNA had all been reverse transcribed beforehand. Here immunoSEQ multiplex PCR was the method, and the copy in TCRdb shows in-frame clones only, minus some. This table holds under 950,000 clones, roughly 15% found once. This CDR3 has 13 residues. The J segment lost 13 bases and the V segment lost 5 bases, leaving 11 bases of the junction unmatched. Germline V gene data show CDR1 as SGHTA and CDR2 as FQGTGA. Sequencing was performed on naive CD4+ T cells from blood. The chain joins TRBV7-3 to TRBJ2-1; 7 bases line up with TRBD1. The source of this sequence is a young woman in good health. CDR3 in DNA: TGTGCCAGCAGCCTCCGGGACAGCCGGCTTCAGTTCTTC. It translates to CASSLRDSRLQFF. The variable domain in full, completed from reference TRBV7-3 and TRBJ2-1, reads GAGVSQTPSNKVTEKGKYVELRCDPISGHTALYWYRQSLGQGPEFLIYFQGTGAADDSGLPNDRFFAVRPEGSVSTLKIQRTERGDSAVYLCASSLRDSRLQFFGPGTRLTVL.